This T cell receptor (beta chain) originates from a study of OX40 agonist ivuxolimab in advanced cancers. Study-wide background: The patients received agonistic anti-OX40 (CD134) antibody ivuxolimab.

Details on this clone: Its target is unknown.

Overall study results and limits: Certain nonresponding patients likewise had low normalized T-cell clonal expansion.

Germline V CDR1 and CDR2: LGHNA, YNFKEQ. The CDR3 sequence is 15 residues long. Trimming cost V 1 base and J 1 base, with 10 bases left between them. This table comes from immunoSEQ multiplex PCR, and its TCRdb copy is limited to in-frame clones, with some not included. The sample has about 78,000 clones; about 91% are singletons. V is TRBV4-2 and J is TRBJ1-2; tentative D call: TRBD1 (5 bases). The sequence was obtained from an adult with an advanced solid tumor such as melanoma, head and neck, liver or kidney cancer. This sample comprised CD4+ or CD8+ T cells sorted from blood, obtained in a trial of the OX40 agonist ivuxolimab. This chain's CDR3 is CASSQAEGRNYGYTF. Here the CDR3 DNA reads TGTGCCAGCAGCCAAGCGGAGGGGCGTAACTATGGCTACACCTTC.